This is a list of T cell receptor beta chains from one sample in a study of blood T cell repertoires in COVID-19. The assay was immunoSEQ multiplex PCR, and TCRdb's table has in-frame clones only and misses some. The sample has 220,000 or so clones, around 83% seen once. Sequenced input: PBMCs or T cells enriched from blood (not recorded which). The source is a middle-aged woman with acute COVID-19. Both conserved end residues are part of each CDR3. Each record gives: D gene, clone size, V gene, J gene, CDR3 DNA, CDR3 protein. The D gene is left open where the match is weak. Where a row states a size, it is once, few, many or the class of an expanded clone; other rows omit it.

D gene: TRBD2
clone size: .
V gene: TRBV5-4
J gene: TRBJ2-1
CDR3 DNA: TGTGCCAGCAGCTTAGCTAGCGGCAATGAGCAGTTCTTC
CDR3 protein: CASSLASGNEQFF

D gene: .
clone size: .
V gene: TRBV11-1
J gene: TRBJ2-2
CDR3 DNA: TGTGCCAGCAGCGTAGGGACAAGAAACACCGGGGAGCTGTTTTTT
CDR3 protein: CASSVGTRNTGELFF

D gene: .
clone size: .
V gene: TRBV12-3/TRBV12-4
J gene: TRBJ2-7
CDR3 DNA: TGTGCCAGCACCGGGACAACCCCAGGGGAGCAGTACTTC
CDR3 protein: CASTGTTPGEQYF

D gene: TRBD2
clone size: .
V gene: TRBV5-1
J gene: TRBJ2-5
CDR3 DNA: TGCGCCAGCAGCTTGTTCGAACTAGCGGTCTTCCAAGAGACCCAGTACTTC
CDR3 protein: CASSLFELAVFQETQYF

D gene: .
clone size: .
V gene: TRBV5-1
J gene: TRBJ1-1
CDR3 DNA: TGCGCCAGCAGCTTCCTCGGCACTGAAGCTTTCTTT
CDR3 protein: CASSFLGTEAFF

D gene: .
clone size: .
V gene: TRBV12-3/TRBV12-4
J gene: TRBJ2-7
CDR3 DNA: TGTGCCAGCAGTTTCGAGGGATCTAACGAGCAGTACTTC
CDR3 protein: CASSFEGSNEQYF

D gene: .
clone size: .
V gene: TRBV5-3
J gene: TRBJ2-7
CDR3 DNA: TGTGCCAGAAGCTACGGCAGACTATACGAGCAGTACTTC
CDR3 protein: CARSYGRLYEQYF

D gene: .
clone size: few
V gene: TRBV18
J gene: TRBJ2-6
CDR3 DNA: TGTGCCAGCTCACCCCTCGGGGGACGCTCTGGGGCCAACGTCCTGACTTTC
CDR3 protein: CASSPLGGRSGANVLTF

D gene: TRBD2
clone size: .
V gene: TRBV27
J gene: TRBJ2-1
CDR3 DNA: TGTGCCAGCAGTCCCCAACCCGAGCGGGACTACAATGAGCAGTTCTTC
CDR3 protein: CASSPQPERDYNEQFF

D gene: TRBD1
clone size: few
V gene: TRBV7-2
J gene: TRBJ1-3
CDR3 DNA: TGTGCCAGCAGCTTAAGGACAGGGGGAAACACCATATATTTT
CDR3 protein: CASSLRTGGNTIYF

D gene: .
clone size: .
V gene: TRBV11-2
J gene: TRBJ1-1
CDR3 DNA: TGTGCCAGCAGCTTAGACTTCCGTACTGAAGCTTTCTTT
CDR3 protein: CASSLDFRTEAFF

D gene: TRBD2
clone size: .
V gene: TRBV7-2
J gene: TRBJ2-7
CDR3 DNA: TGTGCCAGCAGCTCCGCCCAGCGGGGGGACTACGAGCAGTACTTC
CDR3 protein: CASSSAQRGDYEQYF

D gene: .
clone size: .
V gene: TRBV15
J gene: TRBJ2-1
CDR3 DNA: TGTGCCACCAGCAGTAATCCCTCCGATGAGCAGTTCTTC
CDR3 protein: CATSSNPSDEQFF

D gene: TRBD1
clone size: .
V gene: TRBV25-1
J gene: TRBJ1-1
CDR3 DNA: TGTGCCAGCAGAGAGACAGGGGGCGTTTTTGGGGAGAACACTGAAGCTTTCTTT
CDR3 protein: CASRETGGVFGENTEAFF

D gene: TRBD1
clone size: few
V gene: TRBV27
J gene: TRBJ1-1
CDR3 DNA: TGTGCCAGCAGTCCTGGACAGGGCTGGACTGAAGCTTTCTTT
CDR3 protein: CASSPGQGWTEAFF

D gene: .
clone size: .
V gene: TRBV19
J gene: TRBJ1-6
CDR3 DNA: TGTGCCAGTAACAGGGCCTATAATTCACCCCTCCACTTT
CDR3 protein: CASNRAYNSPLHF

D gene: TRBD2
clone size: .
V gene: TRBV14
J gene: TRBJ2-1
CDR3 DNA: TGTGCCAGCAGCCCGACGACTAGCGGGGATAACAATGAGCAGTTCTTC
CDR3 protein: CASSPTTSGDNNEQFF

D gene: TRBD2
clone size: .
V gene: TRBV19
J gene: TRBJ2-1
CDR3 DNA: TGTGCCAGTAAAATAGCGGGAGCGGGTGGTGAGCAGTTCTTC
CDR3 protein: CASKIAGAGGEQFF

D gene: TRBD1
clone size: .
V gene: TRBV18
J gene: TRBJ2-3
CDR3 DNA: TGTGCCAGCTCACCCGGGACAGGGAGTACAGATACGCAGTATTTT
CDR3 protein: CASSPGTGSTDTQYF

D gene: .
clone size: .
V gene: TRBV7-2
J gene: TRBJ2-3
CDR3 DNA: TGTGCCAGCAGCTTAGCTCGAGATACGCAGTATTTT
CDR3 protein: CASSLARDTQYF

D gene: TRBD2
clone size: .
V gene: TRBV30
J gene: TRBJ2-7
CDR3 DNA: TGTGCCTGGAGTCAGAGCGGGAGTGGGGTCGAGCAGTACTTC
CDR3 protein: CAWSQSGSGVEQYF

D gene: .
clone size: .
V gene: TRBV28
J gene: TRBJ1-4
CDR3 DNA: TGTGCCAGCACACGAGCGGTGGATGAAAAACTGTTTTTT
CDR3 protein: CASTRAVDEKLFF

D gene: .
clone size: .
V gene: TRBV6-5
J gene: TRBJ1-6
CDR3 DNA: TGTGCCAGCAGTCAAACAGGGAGTTCACCCCTCCACTTT
CDR3 protein: CASSQTGSSPLHF